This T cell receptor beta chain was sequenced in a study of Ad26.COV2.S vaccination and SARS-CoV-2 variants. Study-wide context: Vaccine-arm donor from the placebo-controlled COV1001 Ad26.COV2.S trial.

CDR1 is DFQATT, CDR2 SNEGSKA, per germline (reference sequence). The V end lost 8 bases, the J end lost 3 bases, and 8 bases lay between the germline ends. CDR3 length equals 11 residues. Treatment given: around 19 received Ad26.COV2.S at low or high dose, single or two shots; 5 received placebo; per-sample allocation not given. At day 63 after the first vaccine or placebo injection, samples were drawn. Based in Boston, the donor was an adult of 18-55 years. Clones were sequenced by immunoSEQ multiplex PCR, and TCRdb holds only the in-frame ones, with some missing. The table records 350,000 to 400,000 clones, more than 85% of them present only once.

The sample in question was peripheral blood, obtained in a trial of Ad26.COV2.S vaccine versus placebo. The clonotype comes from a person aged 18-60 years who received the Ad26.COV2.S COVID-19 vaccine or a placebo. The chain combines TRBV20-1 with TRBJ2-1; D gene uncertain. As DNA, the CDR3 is TGCAGTTCAAGTAGCTACAATGAGCAGTTCTTC. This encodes CSSSSYNEQFF.